The 4 T cell receptor beta chains listed next were all sequenced from one sample in a study of blood T cells in healthy people across ages. With a J-beta primer mix and a sample-barcoded 5' primer, a second PCR ran 7 to 11 cycles. One entry per CDR3 protein, called by TCRdb with MiXCR from the 5' RACE reads. Of some 1,500,000 distinct CDR3 sequences in the sample, roughly two fifths were seen once. The sequenced sample consisted of blood. These receptors all come from a young woman in good health.

A remark on this clonotype: A read error is possible here, since a much larger clone lies one base away. The genes are TRBV29-1 and TRBJ2-1; possibly TRBD2 for D (7 bases). CDR1 and CDR2 (germline): SQVTM, ANQGSEA. V gave up 4 bases and J gave up 12 bases, with 22 bases separating them. The CDR3 is made up of 14 amino acids. The CDR3 bases are TGCAGCGTTGCCGGGGGGCAGGGGAGCCATGTGCAGTTCTTC. Encoded protein: CSVAGGQGSHVQFF.

This clonotype has a count of ten or more. The genes are TRBV7-9 and TRBJ2-7; D unresolved. This CDR3 comprises 12 residues. The ends were cut back, 2 bases at V and 0 bases at J, with 2 bases in the middle. Germline CDR1 reads SEHNR; CDR2 reads FQNEAQ (reference sequence). CDR3 in amino acids: CASSLTSYEQYF. In DNA form, the CDR3 reads TGTGCCAGCAGCTTAACCTCCTACGAGCAGTACTTC.

The V gene is TRBV12-3 or TRBV12-4, the J gene TRBJ2-1; 8 nucleotides match TRBD2. V lost 6 bases to trimming and J lost 0 bases; unmatched junction nucleotides: 7. CDR3 length: 16 residues. The CDR3 loop reads CASRNAGTSSYNEQFF. DNA for the CDR3: TGTGCCAGCAGGAATGCGGGGACTAGCTCCTACAATGAGCAGTTCTTC.

The chain couples TRBV12-3 or TRBV12-4 to TRBJ2-7; TRBD2 matches at 8 bases. The length of the CDR3 is 15 residues. V gave up 3 bases and J gave up 4 bases; unmatched junction bases: 8. The CDR3 loop is CASSFTDASGYEQYF. As DNA, the CDR3 is TGTGCCAGCAGTTTCACAGACGCTAGCGGGTACGAGCAGTACTTC.